This entry lists 15 T cell receptor beta chains sequenced from one sample in a study of blood T cell repertoires in COVID-19. The method was immunoSEQ multiplex PCR; TCRdb's version includes in-frame clones alone and lacks a portion of them. Of some 58,000 clones in the sample, about 86% were seen once. The sample consisted of peripheral blood. The receptors originated from a man aged 35 to 55 with acute or convalescent COVID-19.

The V and J genes are TRBV19 and TRBJ1-5, with D tentatively TRBD1 (5 bases). Trimming stripped 3 bases from V and 0 bases from J, with 12 bases between. Germline values: CDR1 LNHDA, CDR2 SQIVND (reference sequence). CDR3 size: 16 residues. CDR3 nucleotides: TGTGCCAGTAGTATCAGCCGACAGTATAGCAATCAGCCCCAGCATTTT. Amino acids: CASSISRQYSNQPQHF.

The chain uses TRBV6-5 and TRBJ2-7, with 7 bases fitting TRBD1. Per the germline V gene, CDR1 is MNHEY and CDR2 is SVGAGI. The V and J ends lost 6 bases and 3 bases, in that order; junction bases with no gene match: 11. The CDR3 covers 15 residues. CDR3 bases: TGTGCCAGCAGCCTCTCCCGACAGGGCCTCTACGAGCAGTACTTC. It encodes CASSLSRQGLYEQYF.

This clone was counted a single time. The rearrangement links TRBV3-1 (or the pseudogene TRBV3-2) to TRBJ1-3; D is uncertain. The CDR3 sequence is 13 residues long. Per the germline V gene, CDR1 is LGHDT and CDR2 is YNNKEL (reference sequence). Trimming stripped 4 bases from V and 0 bases from J, with 4 bases between. CDR3 DNA: TGTGCCAGCAGCCGACACTCTGGAAACACCATATATTTT. Translated: CASSRHSGNTIYF.

This clone has a single count. This sequence joins TRBV5-1 and TRBJ2-7, with 8 positions matching TRBD2. The CDR3 runs to 18 residues. Germline CDR1 SGHRS, CDR2 YFSETQ. The trim removed 3 bases at V and 0 bases at J, leaving 14 bases unmatched. In nucleotides, the CDR3 is TGCGCCAGCAGCTCTCCCGGGGGGGGATCGAGAAGCTCCTACGAGCAGTACTTC. Protein product: CASSSPGGGSRSSYEQYF.

The chain couples TRBV2 to TRBJ1-4; D possibly corresponds to TRBD1 (6 bases). Germline lookup yields CDR1 SNHLY and CDR2 FYNNEI. The length of the CDR3 is 13 residues. V was clipped by 10 bases and J by 5 bases, with 14 bases between them. CDR3 DNA: TGTGCCACGGGGGGGCAAGTGAATGAAAAACTGTTTTTT. Translation gives CATGGQVNEKLFF.

The chain uses TRBV19 and TRBJ2-5; tentative D call: TRBD2 (5 bases). The CDR3 spans 15 residues. Germline CDR1 is LNHDA and CDR2 is SQIVND (reference sequence). V was cut by 8 bases and J by 1 base, with 17 bases left in between. CDR3 residues: CASAMRVTVQETQYF. CDR3 sequence (DNA): TGTGCCAGTGCCATGCGGGTCACAGTCCAAGAGACCCAGTACTTC.

The chain couples TRBV28 to TRBJ1-2; 7 bases are shared with TRBD1. Germline V lookup: CDR1 MDHEN, CDR2 SYDVKM. This CDR3 contains 15 residues. V was pared by 1 base and J by 4 bases, with 6 bases of the junction left unmatched. CDR3 region: CASSLLGDRAYGYTF. The CDR3 nucleotides read TGTGCCAGCAGTTTATTGGGGGACAGAGCCTATGGCTACACCTTC.

V and J are TRBV4-1 and TRBJ2-2, with TRBD2 matching 7 bases. Germline V gene lookup returns CDR1 MGHRA and CDR2 YSYEKL. J lost 5 bases, V lost 1 base, and 16 bases had no gene match. CDR3 length equals 19 residues. The CDR3 protein is CASSQVWVHVGGKTGELFF. The CDR3 nucleotides are TGCGCCAGCAGCCAAGTCTGGGTTCATGTCGGGGGGAAAACCGGGGAGCTGTTTTTT.

This sequence joins TRBV27 and TRBJ2-4, with TRBD1 identical over 8 bases. Germline V gives CDR1 MNHEY, CDR2 SMNVEV (reference sequence). V lost 6 bases, J lost 6 bases, and 13 bases stayed unmatched. The CDR3 consists of 16 residues. CDR3 protein: CASRRTGLVFGNIQYF. In DNA form, the CDR3 reads TGTGCCAGCAGAAGGACAGGGTTGGTTTTTGGAAACATTCAGTACTTC.

J is TRBJ1-4 and V is TRBV7-6; D not certain. The length of the CDR3 is 13 residues. Germline CDR1 SGHVS, CDR2 FNYEAQ. V lost 10 bases to trimming and J lost 4 bases, with 13 bases between them. The CDR3: CATGRLGNEKLFF. The DNA of the CDR3 is TGTGCCACTGGGAGATTGGGTAATGAAAAACTGTTTTTT. The whole variable domain, filled in from reference TRBV7-6 and TRBJ1-4, reads GAGVSQSPRYKVTKRGQDVALRCDPISGHVSLYWYRQALGQGPEFLTYFNYEAQQDKSGLPNDRFSAERPEGSISTLTIQRTEQRDSAMYRCATGRLGNEKLFFGSGTQLSVL.

The gene calls are TRBV7-3 and TRBJ2-2; TRBD2 matches at 10 bases. Trimming at V came to 3 bases and at J to 0 bases, leaving 4 bases not matched to a gene. Per germline, CDR1 SGHTA and CDR2 FQGTGA. The CDR3 spans 17 residues. The CDR3 loop is CASSFSGGPTNTGELFF. DNA for the CDR3: TGTGCCAGCAGCTTTAGCGGGGGGCCTACGAACACCGGGGAGCTGTTTTTT.

The genes are TRBV7-2 and TRBJ1-2; weak D call: TRBD1 (5 bases). CDR1 and CDR2 from the germline V gene are SGHTA and FQGNSA. This CDR3 spans 14 amino acids. Trimming shortened V by 5 bases and J by 8 bases, and 18 bases separated the two germline ends. The CDR3 sequence is CASSATSGPWGYTF. CDR3 nucleotides: TGTGCCAGCAGCGCAACCTCAGGGCCGTGGGGCTACACCTTC.

Only one count was recorded for this clone. This sequence joins TRBV20-1 and TRBJ2-7; tentative D call: TRBD1 (5 bases). In germline, CDR1 is DFQATT, CDR2 SNEGSKA (reference sequence). The CDR3 is 12 residues long. The ends were cut back, 3 bases at V and 5 bases at J, with 11 bases in the middle. The CDR3 here is CSASSGQDEQYF. The CDR3 nucleotides are TGCAGTGCTAGTTCAGGACAAGACGAGCAGTACTTC.

This chain joins TRBV5-1 and TRBJ2-2; weak D call: TRBD1 (5 bases). Germline V gene data show CDR1 as SGHRS and CDR2 as YFSETQ. The CDR3 totals 16 residues. The V and J ends lost 0 bases and 6 bases respectively, with 15 bases between them. The CDR3 here is CASSLAAGYQAGELFF. The CDR3 region has the DNA TGCGCCAGCAGCTTGGCCGCAGGGTACCAAGCCGGGGAGCTGTTTTTT.

CDR3 bases: TGTGCCGCGGGAAAGACAGTGAACACTGAAGCTTTCTTT. This sequence encodes CAAGKTVNTEAFF. The chain is built from TRBV11-2 and TRBJ1-1; TRBD1 might be the D (5 bases). This CDR3 spans 13 amino acids. V lost 11 bases, J lost 0 bases, and 13 bases lay in between. CDR1 SGHAT and CDR2 FQNNGV come from the germline V gene.